The clone carrying this T cell receptor (beta chain) was recorded at least ten times. The record originates from a study of T-cell reconstitution after alpha-beta-depleted transplantation in children. Preparation of the TCRbeta library involved a method that used unique molecular identifiers. TCRdb independently ran MiXCR on the PCR reads; one entry per CDR3 protein. There are about 240,000 distinct CDR3 sequences in the sample; about a quarter occur only once, and roughly 2.6% lies in the top ten. This TCR came from a girl aged 2-10 years with Fanconi anemia, due to receive a stem cell transplant. Source: PBMCs, taken before TCRalphabeta/CD19-depleted stem cell transplant.

CDR3 coding DNA: TGTGCCAGCAGCTTAGTATGGAGCTCCTACAATGAGCAGTTCTTC. It is translated as CASSLVWSSYNEQFF. The rearrangement joins TRBV7-6 to TRBJ2-1, with D unclear. The V gene's germline CDR1 is SGHVS and CDR2 FNYEAQ. The CDR3 loop spans 15 amino acids. Deletions cut 1 base from V and 0 bases from J, with 7 bases between. The variable domain in full, completed from reference TRBV7-6 and TRBJ2-1, reads GAGVSQSPRYKVTKRGQDVALRCDPISGHVSLYWYRQALGQGPEFLTYFNYEAQQDKSGLPNDRFSAERPEGSISTLTIQRTEQRDSAMYRCASSLVWSSYNEQFFGPGTRLTVL.